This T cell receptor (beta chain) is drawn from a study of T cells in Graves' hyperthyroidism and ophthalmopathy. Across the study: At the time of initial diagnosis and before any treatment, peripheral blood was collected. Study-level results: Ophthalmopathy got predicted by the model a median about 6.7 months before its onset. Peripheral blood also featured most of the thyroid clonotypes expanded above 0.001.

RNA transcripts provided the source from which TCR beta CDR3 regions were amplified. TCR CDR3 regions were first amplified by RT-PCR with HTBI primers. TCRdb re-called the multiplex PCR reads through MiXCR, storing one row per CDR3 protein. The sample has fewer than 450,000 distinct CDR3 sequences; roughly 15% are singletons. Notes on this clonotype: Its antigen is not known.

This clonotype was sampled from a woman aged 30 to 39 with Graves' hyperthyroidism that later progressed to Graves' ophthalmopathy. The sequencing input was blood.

This CDR3 reads CASSYPGNQPQHF. CDR3 nucleotide sequence: TGTGCCAGCAGTTACCCGGGCAATCAGCCCCAGCATTTT. The V and J genes are TRBV6-5 and TRBJ1-5; no reliable D call. Germline V gene sequence: CDR1 MNHEY, CDR2 SVGAGI. This CDR3 is 13 amino acids long. The ends were cut back, 2 bases at V and 2 bases at J, with 4 bases in the middle.